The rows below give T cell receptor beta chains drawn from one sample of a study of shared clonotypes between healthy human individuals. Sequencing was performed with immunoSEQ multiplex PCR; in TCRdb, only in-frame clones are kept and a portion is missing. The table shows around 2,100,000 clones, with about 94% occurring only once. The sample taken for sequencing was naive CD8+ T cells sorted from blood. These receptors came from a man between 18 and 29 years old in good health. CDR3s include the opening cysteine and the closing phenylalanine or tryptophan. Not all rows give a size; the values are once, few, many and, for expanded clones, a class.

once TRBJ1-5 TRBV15 CATSRDDENNQPQHF
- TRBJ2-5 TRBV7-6 CASSLTAGVTQYF
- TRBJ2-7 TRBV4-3 CASSQVAGVLPYEQYF
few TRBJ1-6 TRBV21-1 CASSDLPGQGTSPLHF
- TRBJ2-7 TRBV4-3 CASSQDWASGDEQYF
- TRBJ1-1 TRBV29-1 CSVGEGGNTEAFF
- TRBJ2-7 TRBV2 CASSERLAGYEQYF
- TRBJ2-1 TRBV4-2 CASSQEDSIEQFF
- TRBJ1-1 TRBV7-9 CASSLAYGATEAFF
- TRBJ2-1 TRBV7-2 CASSSGGGGYNEQFF
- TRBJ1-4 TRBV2 CASFNWREGEKLFF
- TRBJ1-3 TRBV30 CAWNLGGGNTIYF
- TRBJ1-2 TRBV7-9 CASSEGQGLSYGYTF
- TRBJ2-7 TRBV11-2 CASSLDRAVVYEQYF
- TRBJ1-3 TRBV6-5 CASSYGAGTGNTIYF
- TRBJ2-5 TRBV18 CASSPNRVVQETQYF
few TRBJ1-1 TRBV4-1 CASSQVGGNTEAFF
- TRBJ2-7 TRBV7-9 CASSYQGSGSYEQYF
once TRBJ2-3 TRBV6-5 CASSYTGFSTDTQYF
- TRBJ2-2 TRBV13 CASSGQGLTGELFF
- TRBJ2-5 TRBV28 CASSLSEPLAGGETQYF
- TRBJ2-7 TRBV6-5 CASSYGAGGYEQYF
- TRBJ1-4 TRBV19 CASSATTGIREKLFF
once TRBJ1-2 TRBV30 CAWSPTGWDYTF
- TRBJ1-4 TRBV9 CASSDENGEWLFF
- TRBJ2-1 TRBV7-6 CASSLVPGDEQFF
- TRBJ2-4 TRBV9 CASSFTGGPGNIQYF
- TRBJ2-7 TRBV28 CASRSQGAYEQYF
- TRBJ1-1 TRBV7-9 CASSATTGTNTEAFF
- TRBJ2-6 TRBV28 CASSPVSSGANVLTF
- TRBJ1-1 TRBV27 CASSRGFSTEAFF
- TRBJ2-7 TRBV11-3 CASSPGPTYEQYF
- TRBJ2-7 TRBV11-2 CASSPPSIYEQYF
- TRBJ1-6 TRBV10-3 CAISHPGTEFSYNSPLHF
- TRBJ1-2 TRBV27 CASRLLLGEANYGYTF
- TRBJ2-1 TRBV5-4 CASSAGTSGRDEQFF
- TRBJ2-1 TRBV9 CASSPWTSFAYNEQFF
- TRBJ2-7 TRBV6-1 CASSDLAGGANEQYF
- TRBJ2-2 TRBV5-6 CASSWDWSSGELFF
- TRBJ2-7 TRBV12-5 CASVSGLAGSEQYF
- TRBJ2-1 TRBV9 CASSASGSNHNEQFF
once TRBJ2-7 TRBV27 CASSFSPGSNEQYF
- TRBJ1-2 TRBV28 CASSFRGIGYGYTF
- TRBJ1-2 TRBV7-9 CASSLDTANYGYTF
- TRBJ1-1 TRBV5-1 CASSLEGAGEAFF